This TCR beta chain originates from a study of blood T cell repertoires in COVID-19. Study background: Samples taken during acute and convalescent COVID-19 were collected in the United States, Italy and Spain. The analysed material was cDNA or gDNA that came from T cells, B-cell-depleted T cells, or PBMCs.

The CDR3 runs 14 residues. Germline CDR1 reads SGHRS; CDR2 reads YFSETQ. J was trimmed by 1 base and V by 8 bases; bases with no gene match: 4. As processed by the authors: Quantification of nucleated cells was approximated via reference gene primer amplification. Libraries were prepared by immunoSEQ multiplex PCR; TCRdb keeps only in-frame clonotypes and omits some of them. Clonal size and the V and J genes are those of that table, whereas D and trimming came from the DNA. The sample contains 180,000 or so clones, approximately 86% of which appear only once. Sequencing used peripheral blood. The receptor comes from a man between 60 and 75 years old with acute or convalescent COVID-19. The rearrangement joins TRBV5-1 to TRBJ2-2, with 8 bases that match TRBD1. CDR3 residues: CASGTGKNTGELFF. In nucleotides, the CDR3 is TGCGCCAGTGGGACAGGAAAGAACACCGGGGAGCTGTTTTTT.